Listed below are T cell receptor beta chains from one sample, sequenced in a study of human T cells and chemical hapten exposure. Using its own MiXCR run on the RACE reads, TCRdb lists one record per CDR3 protein. This sample has over 80,000 distinct CDR3 sequences, with approximately 11% found just once. This specimen was whole blood, taken in connection with sensitization to the hapten diphenylcyclopropenone (DPC). The receptors come from a woman aged 30 to 39 with alopecia areata. Some clones in this sample may be carry-over from other donors' samples. Both conserved end residues are part of each CDR3. Fields, in order: CDR3 DNA, CDR3 protein, D gene, J gene, clone size, V gene, CDR3 length. The D gene is left open where the match is weak. Not every row has a clone size; where given, it reads once, few, many or a size class.

DNA: TGTGCCACCCACGAGAATGAAAAACTGTTTTTT
CDR3: CATHENEKLFF
D: NA
J: TRBJ1-4
size: many
V: TRBV6-1
length: 11

DNA: TGTGCCAGCAGCACAAGCGGGAACACTGAAGCTTTCTTT
CDR3: CASSTSGNTEAFF
D: NA
J: TRBJ1-1
size: NA
V: TRBV3-1
length: 13

DNA: TGTGCCAGCAGTCCGGTCAATACCGGGGAGCTGTTTTTT
CDR3: CASSPVNTGELFF
D: NA
J: TRBJ2-2
size: NA
V: TRBV28
length: 13

DNA: TGTGCCAGCAGTGAGTTGGGAACCGCAACTAATGAAAAACTGTTTTTT
CDR3: CASSELGTATNEKLFF
D: NA
J: TRBJ1-4
size: NA
V: TRBV2
length: 16

DNA: TGTGCCAGCAGACGACAGGCAGATACGCAGTATTTT
CDR3: CASRRQADTQYF
D: NA
J: TRBJ2-3
size: few
V: TRBV28
length: 12

DNA: TGTGCCAGCAGCTCGACTCTCGGGCGAAACGAGCAGTACTTC
CDR3: CASSSTLGRNEQYF
D: NA
J: TRBJ2-7
size: few
V: TRBV13
length: 14

DNA: TGCAGTGCTAGGGCACGGGGGGGCCTCAATGAGCAGTTCTTT
CDR3: CSARARGGLNEQFF
D: TRBD2
J: TRBJ2-1
size: few
V: TRBV20-1
length: 14

DNA: TGTGCCAGCAAGGAGGGAGGAGGAAACACCATATATTTT
CDR3: CASKEGGGNTIYF
D: NA
J: TRBJ1-3
size: few
V: TRBV2
length: 13

DNA: TGTGCCAGCAGCTTCCAGGGGGAGACTGAAGCTTTCTTT
CDR3: CASSFQGETEAFF
D: TRBD1
J: TRBJ1-1
size: NA
V: TRBV11-2
length: 13

DNA: TGCGCCAGCAGCCAAGGCTCTAGCGCAGATACGCAGTATTTT
CDR3: CASSQGSSADTQYF
D: NA
J: TRBJ2-3
size: NA
V: TRBV4-3
length: 14

DNA: TGTGCCAGCAGTTTCTTTCGGGGGGATCAGCCCCAGCATTTT
CDR3: CASSFFRGDQPQHF
D: NA
J: TRBJ1-5
size: many
V: TRBV27
length: 14

DNA: TGTGCCAGCAGCTCGGGACAGGGGTACTACGAGCAGTACTTC
CDR3: CASSSGQGYYEQYF
D: TRBD1
J: TRBJ2-7
size: many
V: TRBV11-2
length: 14

DNA: TGCAGTGCTAGGACAGGGAGGGAAAATCAGCCCCAGCATTTT
CDR3: CSARTGRENQPQHF
D: TRBD1
J: TRBJ1-5
size: few
V: TRBV20-1
length: 14

DNA: TGTGCCAGCAGCTTCTTAGGGTCCGGGGAGCTGTTTTTT
CDR3: CASSFLGSGELFF
D: NA
J: TRBJ2-2
size: NA
V: TRBV7-9
length: 13

DNA: TGTGCCAGCAGCCTTCAGACTAGTTGGGGAGATACGCAGTATTTT
CDR3: CASSLQTSWGDTQYF
D: NA
J: TRBJ2-3
size: many
V: TRBV7-8
length: 15

DNA: TGTGCCAGCAGCCCGGACAGTCTTAGGGGCAATCAGCCCCAGCATTTT
CDR3: CASSPDSLRGNQPQHF
D: NA
J: TRBJ1-5
size: many
V: TRBV27
length: 16

DNA: TGCAGTGCTAGACCAGCGGGAGGCCGAAATACGCAGTATTTT
CDR3: CSARPAGGRNTQYF
D: TRBD2
J: TRBJ2-3
size: many
V: TRBV20-1
length: 14

DNA: TGTGCCAGCAGTGAAGCGATGACTTACAATGAGCAGTTCTTC
CDR3: CASSEAMTYNEQFF
D: NA
J: TRBJ2-1
size: few
V: TRBV6-1
length: 14

DNA: TGTGCCAGCAGGCCACAGGGGGCTGGCACCGGGGAGCTGTTTTTT
CDR3: CASRPQGAGTGELFF
D: TRBD1
J: TRBJ2-2
size: NA
V: TRBV28
length: 15

DNA: TGCAGTGCTAAAATCCCGTGGGGGGGACAAGAGACCCAGTACTTC
CDR3: CSAKIPWGGQETQYF
D: TRBD2
J: TRBJ2-5
size: few
V: TRBV20-1
length: 15

DNA: TGTGCCAGCAGTGAAGTATCCAGGGGAGCCATATATTTT
CDR3: CASSEVSRGAIYF
D: NA
J: TRBJ1-3
size: many
V: TRBV6-1
length: 13

DNA: TGCAGTGCTCCGGGGGCTAGCGCAGCAGATACGCAGTATTTT
CDR3: CSAPGASAADTQYF
D: NA
J: TRBJ2-3
size: few
V: TRBV20-1
length: 14

DNA: TGTGCCAACAGCCAAACGACAGGGGTCAATTCACCCCTCCACTTT
CDR3: CANSQTTGVNSPLHF
D: TRBD1
J: TRBJ1-6
size: NA
V: TRBV11-2
length: 15

DNA: TGCAGTGCTAGCGTCGGCAAGCAGCCCCAGCATTTT
CDR3: CSASVGKQPQHF
D: NA
J: TRBJ1-5
size: many
V: TRBV20-1
length: 12

DNA: TGTGCCAGCTCACCACCCGCGGCGGGTGGCTACACCTTC
CDR3: CASSPPAAGGYTF
D: NA
J: TRBJ1-2
size: many
V: TRBV18
length: 13

DNA: TGTGCCTGGAGTGTACTAGCGGGGGGCAGTGGGTACAATGAGCAGTTCTTC
CDR3: CAWSVLAGGSGYNEQFF
D: TRBD2
J: TRBJ2-1
size: many
V: TRBV30
length: 17

DNA: TGTGCCAGCAGCCTAGAGGGGATATACAATGAGCAGTTCTTC
CDR3: CASSLEGIYNEQFF
D: NA
J: TRBJ2-1
size: few
V: TRBV11-3
length: 14

DNA: TGTGCCAGCAGCCCGTGGACAGGGCGACCCACCGGGGAGCTGTTTTTT
CDR3: CASSPWTGRPTGELFF
D: TRBD1
J: TRBJ2-2
size: many
V: TRBV13
length: 16

DNA: TGTGCCAGCAGTACAGGGGGCAGCACAGATACGCAGTATTTT
CDR3: CASSTGGSTDTQYF
D: TRBD1
J: TRBJ2-3
size: NA
V: TRBV28
length: 14

DNA: TGTGCCAGCATTTCGAACACTGAAGCTTTCTTT
CDR3: CASISNTEAFF
D: NA
J: TRBJ1-1
size: NA
V: TRBV28
length: 11

DNA: TGTGCCAACAGTGGACGGAGGCAGTTCTTC
CDR3: CANSGRRQFF
D: NA
J: TRBJ2-1
size: NA
V: TRBV28
length: 10

DNA: TGTGCCTGGAGTAGCGACAGGACGATAGCCAAAAACATTCAGTACTTC
CDR3: CAWSSDRTIAKNIQYF
D: NA
J: TRBJ2-4
size: few
V: TRBV30
length: 16

DNA: TGTGCCAGCAGTTTGGGCAGCTACTCTGGGGCCAACGTCCTGACTTTC
CDR3: CASSLGSYSGANVLTF
D: NA
J: TRBJ2-6
size: NA
V: TRBV28
length: 16

DNA: TGTGCCACCAGTGATTTGCGGGGAAGGGGGACAGATACGCAGTATTTT
CDR3: CATSDLRGRGTDTQYF
D: NA
J: TRBJ2-3
size: many
V: TRBV24-1
length: 16

DNA: TGTGCCAGCAGCTTAGGGACAGGGTGGAGCTCTGAAGCTTTCTTT
CDR3: CASSLGTGWSSEAFF
D: TRBD1
J: TRBJ1-1
size: few
V: TRBV7-6
length: 15

DNA: TGTGCCACCAGTGAACCTAGCGGCATTCAGTACTTC
CDR3: CATSEPSGIQYF
D: TRBD2
J: TRBJ2-4
size: NA
V: TRBV24-1
length: 12

DNA: TGTGCAAGTAGTAAACGGGGGACCAATAGCAATCAGCCCCAGCATTTT
CDR3: CASSKRGTNSNQPQHF
D: NA
J: TRBJ1-5
size: few
V: TRBV19
length: 16

DNA: TGTGCCAGCAGCTTGGATAGCGGGAACGTTGAGCAGTTCTTC
CDR3: CASSLDSGNVEQFF
D: TRBD2
J: TRBJ2-1
size: many
V: TRBV5-5
length: 14

DNA: TGTGCCAGCGCCGGTTTTGGGTCTGGAAACACCATATATTTT
CDR3: CASAGFGSGNTIYF
D: NA
J: TRBJ1-3
size: few
V: TRBV25-1
length: 14

DNA: TGCAGCGTTGGGGCGTCCATGAACACTGAAGCTTTCTTT
CDR3: CSVGASMNTEAFF
D: NA
J: TRBJ1-1
size: many
V: TRBV29-1
length: 13

DNA: TGTGCCAGCAGCGTAGTTAAGGGCGATGAGCAGTTCTTC
CDR3: CASSVVKGDEQFF
D: NA
J: TRBJ2-1
size: many
V: TRBV9
length: 13

DNA: TGTGCCAGCAGTTTATTGGGGACAGGGAGGAGGTTTCGTGAAAAACTGTTTTTT
CDR3: CASSLLGTGRRFREKLFF
D: TRBD1
J: TRBJ1-4
size: NA
V: TRBV28
length: 18

DNA: TGTGCCAGCAGCTTTGGGATAAACACCGGGGAGCTGTTTTTT
CDR3: CASSFGINTGELFF
D: NA
J: TRBJ2-2
size: many
V: TRBV7-2
length: 14

DNA: TGTGCCAGCAGCTTAGGGGACTTAAGCTGGAACACCGGGGAGCTGTTTTTT
CDR3: CASSLGDLSWNTGELFF
D: NA
J: TRBJ2-2
size: few
V: TRBV7-9
length: 17

DNA: TGTGCCAGCAGCCGGCACAGGGCCTACGAGCAGTACTTC
CDR3: CASSRHRAYEQYF
D: NA
J: TRBJ2-7
size: many
V: TRBV21-1
length: 13

DNA: TGTGCCAGCAGTTTATTTCGGGAGGGCCATGATGAGCAGTTCTTC
CDR3: CASSLFREGHDEQFF
D: TRBD2
J: TRBJ2-1
size: many
V: TRBV28
length: 15

DNA: TGCGCCAGCAGCCATGTCGACATGCCGTTTCGAGATACGCAGTATTTT
CDR3: CASSHVDMPFRDTQYF
D: NA
J: TRBJ2-3
size: many
V: TRBV4-3
length: 16

DNA: TGCGCCAGCAGCTCACAGGGGGCGTTTGAGCAGTTCTTC
CDR3: CASSSQGAFEQFF
D: TRBD1
J: TRBJ2-1
size: many
V: TRBV5-1
length: 13

DNA: TGTGCCAGCAGCCAAGCCGGGACGGCCCTTGACGCTTTCTTT
CDR3: CASSQAGTALDAFF
D: NA
J: TRBJ1-1
size: few
V: TRBV3-1
length: 14

DNA: TGTGCCAGCTCACAACCTGGGAGTACCCGTGGAAACACCATATATTTT
CDR3: CASSQPGSTRGNTIYF
D: NA
J: TRBJ1-3
size: few
V: TRBV18
length: 16

DNA: TGTGCCAGCAGTGTCGGACAGGGGCTTAGCTATGGCTACACCTTC
CDR3: CASSVGQGLSYGYTF
D: TRBD1
J: TRBJ1-2
size: many
V: TRBV6-1
length: 15

DNA: TGTGCCAGCAGTCACAATACGAACACTGAAGCTTTCTTT
CDR3: CASSHNTNTEAFF
D: NA
J: TRBJ1-1
size: NA
V: TRBV6-5
length: 13

DNA: TGTGCCAGCTGCGGCGGAACAGCGACTTCCACAGATACGCAGTATTTT
CDR3: CASCGGTATSTDTQYF
D: NA
J: TRBJ2-3
size: many
V: TRBV6-6
length: 16

DNA: TGTGCCAGCAGTACATCCGGGACAGAGAGGAGCACTGAAGCTTTCTTT
CDR3: CASSTSGTERSTEAFF
D: TRBD1
J: TRBJ1-1
size: NA
V: TRBV6-5
length: 16

DNA: TGTGCCATCAGTGAATCTGGACAGGGAAACTATGGCTACACCTTC
CDR3: CAISESGQGNYGYTF
D: TRBD1
J: TRBJ1-2
size: few
V: TRBV10-3
length: 15

DNA: TGCAGTGCGGCCGGGACAGCTAACACCGGGGAGCTGTTTTTT
CDR3: CSAAGTANTGELFF
D: TRBD1
J: TRBJ2-2
size: many
V: TRBV20-1
length: 14

DNA: TGTGCCAGCAGCTTAGCTCTCGCCCAGTTCTTC
CDR3: CASSLALAQFF
D: NA
J: TRBJ2-1
size: few
V: TRBV7-2
length: 11

DNA: TGTGCCAGCAGCCTCTCGACAGAGTACAATGAGCAGTTCTTC
CDR3: CASSLSTEYNEQFF
D: NA
J: TRBJ2-1
size: NA
V: TRBV7-9
length: 14

DNA: TGTGCCAGCACCCCGGGGGGACCGAACACCGGGGAGCTGTTTTTT
CDR3: CASTPGGPNTGELFF
D: TRBD2
J: TRBJ2-2
size: many
V: TRBV6-5
length: 15